The 30 T cell receptor beta chains presented below share a single source sample, sequenced in a study of CD8 T cells in Susac syndrome. Reverse transcription of roughly 0.5 to 1 ug RNA was carried out with random hexamers. One entry per CDR3 protein results from TCRdb running MiXCR on the immunoSEQ multiplex PCR reads. The sample has about 130,000 distinct CDR3 sequences, around 94% seen once. Source material: CD8+ T cells from PBMCs. These receptors were taken from a human donor with Susac syndrome.

The V gene is TRBV5-4, the J gene TRBJ2-7; weak D call: TRBD2 (5 bases). The CDR3 sequence is 12 residues long. CDR1 is SGHNT, CDR2 YYREEE, per germline (reference sequence). Trimming stripped 4 bases from V and 2 bases from J, with 7 bases between. The CDR3 loop is CASSGSTYEQYF. The CDR3 DNA follows: TGTGCCAGCAGCGGGAGCACCTACGAGCAGTACTTC.

The rearrangement joins TRBV5-6 to TRBJ2-5; possible D gene TRBD2, 5 bases. The CDR3 loop spans 15 amino acids. The germline gives CDR1 SGHDT, CDR2 YYEEEE. Trimming shortened V by 0 bases and J by 2 bases, and 11 bases separated the two germline ends. The DNA for the CDR3 is TGTGCCAGCAGCTTGGATGGGAGAGGTCAAGAGACCCAGTACTTC. Translated, it gives CASSLDGRGQETQYF.

This sequence joins TRBV30 and TRBJ1-1; the D is unclear. The germline V and J ends were trimmed by 3 bases and 1 base, with 9 bases remaining between them. The germline V gene has CDR1 GTSNPN and CDR2 SVGIG (reference sequence). This CDR3 region has 13 residues. The CDR3 loop is CAWSLDWNTEAFF. CDR3 coding DNA: TGTGCCTGGAGCCTGGACTGGAACACTGAAGCTTTCTTT.

The chain recombines TRBV6-2 or TRBV6-3 with TRBJ2-1; D call uncertain. Germline CDR1 is MNHEY and CDR2 is SVGEGT. V was clipped by 10 bases and J by 8 bases, with 15 bases between them. The CDR3 extends over 12 amino acids. The chain's CDR3 is CATLQVGDEQFF. CDR3 nucleotide sequence: TGTGCCACACTCCAGGTAGGAGATGAGCAGTTCTTC.

The gene calls are TRBV20-1 and TRBJ1-1; D may be TRBD1 (6 bases). Germline loops: CDR1 DFQATT, CDR2 SNEGSKA (reference sequence). V was pared by 3 bases and J by 8 bases, with 19 bases between. The CDR3 loop spans 14 amino acids. The DNA for the CDR3 is TGCAGTGCTAGTTCACAGGGAGAGCTTTTGGAAGCTTTCTTT. Encoded protein: CSASSQGELLEAFF.

The chain is built from TRBV6-6 and TRBJ1-1; D is undetermined. Per germline, CDR1 MNHNY and CDR2 SVGAGI (reference sequence). The CDR3 sequence is 12 residues long. Trimming took off 0 bases at V and 8 bases at J, with 7 bases between the two ends. The CDR3 sequence is CASSYSGVEAFF. In nucleotides, the CDR3 is TGTGCCAGCAGTTACTCGGGAGTCGAAGCTTTCTTT.

The chain employs TRBV4-1 and TRBJ1-5, with D possibly TRBD1 on 5 matching bases. The CDR3 covers 15 residues. Germline V gene lookup returns CDR1 MGHRA and CDR2 YSYEKL. Trimming took off 1 base at V and 7 bases at J, with 14 bases between the two ends. The CDR3 loop reads CASSQVFRVPQPQHF. In DNA, the CDR3 is TGCGCCAGCAGCCAAGTTTTCAGGGTGCCCCAGCCCCAGCATTTT.

This clonotype occurred a few times. CDR3 DNA sequence: TGTGCCAGCAGCTTAAGTCTCAATGAGCAGTTCTTC. Translation: CASSLSLNEQFF. The chain combines TRBV11-2 with TRBJ2-1, with no clear D. With 2 bases removed from V and 6 bases from J, the gap between germline ends came to 5 bases. CDR1 and CDR2 (germline): SGHAT, FQNNGV. This CDR3 has 12 residues. Complete variable domain (other parts from reference TRBV11-2 and TRBJ2-1): EAGVAQSPRYKIIEKRQSVAFWCNPISGHATLYWYQQILGQGPKLLIQFQNNGVVDDSQLPKDRFSAERLKGVDSTLKIQPAKLEDSAVYLCASSLSLNEQFFGPGTRLTVL.

This sequence joins TRBV6-5 and TRBJ1-1; 7 bases are a match to TRBD1. J lost 0 bases, V lost 0 bases, and 1 base had no gene match. This CDR3 comprises 15 residues. The V gene's germline CDR1 is MNHEY and CDR2 SVGAGI. The CDR3 protein is CASSYSTGLNTEAFF. The CDR3 DNA follows: TGTGCCAGCAGTTACTCGACAGGGTTGAACACTGAAGCTTTCTTT.

The chain carries TRBV5-4 and TRBJ1-1; 10 bases agree with TRBD1. The CDR3 extends over 15 amino acids. In germline, CDR1 is SGHNT, CDR2 YYREEE (reference sequence). The J segment lost 4 bases and the V segment lost 4 bases, leaving 7 bases of the junction unmatched. The CDR3 bases are TGTGCCAGCAGCCCGGACAGGGGGGGTGGCACTGAAGCTTTCTTT. This encodes CASSPDRGGGTEAFF.

The rearrangement uses TRBV30 and TRBJ1-1; D remains ambiguous. CDR3 length: 12 amino acids. Trimming removed 1 base at V and 6 bases at J, with 9 bases between. Germline V gives CDR1 GTSNPN, CDR2 SVGIG (reference sequence). Here the CDR3 reads CAWSARMPEAFF. The CDR3 DNA is TGTGCCTGGAGTGCGAGAATGCCTGAAGCTTTCTTT.

The rearrangement uses TRBV30 and TRBJ2-1; unclear D gene. Germline V gene data show CDR1 as GTSNPN and CDR2 as SVGIG (reference sequence). This CDR3 contains 12 residues. V was clipped by 0 bases and J by 6 bases, with 6 bases between them. CDR3 sequence reads: CAWSVKSNEQFF. The DNA of the CDR3 is TGTGCCTGGAGTGTAAAGAGCAATGAGCAGTTCTTC.

The chain combines TRBV6-5 with TRBJ2-7, with D tentatively TRBD2 (6 bases). Germline CDR1 MNHEY, CDR2 SVGAGI. There are 15 residues in the CDR3. V lost 0 bases and J 6 bases, leaving 15 bases between the germline ends. Here the CDR3 reads CASSYSKGGAAEQYF. The DNA of the CDR3 is TGTGCCAGCAGTTACTCGAAGGGCGGGGCCGCCGAGCAGTACTTC.

Here the CDR3 DNA reads TGTGCCACCAGTGATTTCGCCCCCTCCGCGGGGACCACAGATACGCAGTATTTT. Protein: CATSDFAPSAGTTDTQYF. The J gene is TRBJ2-3, the V gene TRBV24-1, with D tentatively TRBD2 (6 bases). CDR1 and CDR2 (germline): KGHDR, SFDVKD. The CDR3 consists of 18 residues. V lost 1 base and J lost 2, with 18 bases in between.

The chain joins TRBV27 to TRBJ2-7, with 7 bases aligning to TRBD2. CDR1 and CDR2 (germline): MNHEY, SMNVEV (reference sequence). The V gene end was trimmed by 9 bases and the J gene end by 1 base; junction bases not matched to a gene: 3. The CDR3 contains 12 residues. CDR3 nucleotides: TGTGCCAGTGGGCGGGAGTCCTACGAGCAGTACTTC. Protein sequence: CASGRESYEQYF.

This chain connects TRBV5-4 to TRBJ1-2; 7 positions agree with TRBD1. Germline CDR1 SGHNT, CDR2 YYREEE (reference sequence). The CDR3 runs 14 residues. The ends lost 3 bases at V and 5 bases at J; junction bases unmatched: 7. CDR3 DNA: TGTGCCAGCAGCTGGACCGGGACAGAGTATGGCTACACCTTC. It is translated as CASSWTGTEYGYTF.

CDR3 bases: TGTGCCTGGAGACCATCAGGGACAGACAATGAGCAGTTCTTC. Amino acids: CAWRPSGTDNEQFF. The chain combines TRBV30 with TRBJ2-1; 7 bases are shared with TRBD1. The CDR3 runs to 14 residues. V dropped 3 bases and J dropped 5; count of bases not matched to a gene: 7. CDR1 is GTSNPN, CDR2 SVGIG, per germline (reference sequence).

The chain employs TRBV2 and TRBJ2-1; 8 bases agree with TRBD2. The CDR3 has 15 amino acids. Germline V CDR1 and CDR2: SNHLY, FYNNEI. The V segment lost 6 bases and the J segment 0 bases; nucleotides outside the gene matches: 4. This CDR3 reads CASRPSGSSYNEQFF. The CDR3 region has the DNA TGTGCCAGCAGACCGAGCGGGAGCTCCTACAATGAGCAGTTCTTC.

The chain combines TRBV12-3 or TRBV12-4 with TRBJ1-5, with 9 bases identical to TRBD1. The CDR3 is 13 amino acids. The junction had 3 bases not matched to a gene; V was cut back by 8 bases and J by 4 bases. The CDR3 coding sequence is TGTGCCAGCCGGGGACAGGGTAATCAGCCCCAGCATTTT. Translated, it gives CASRGQGNQPQHF.

The chain joins TRBV18 to TRBJ1-1, with no clear D. Germline-derived CDR1 and CDR2 are KGHSH and LQKENI. V lost 0 bases and J lost 4, with 15 bases in between. The CDR3 contains 16 residues. The CDR3 region has the DNA TGTGCCAGCTCACCACCATACCGCCTTTGGAGCACTGAAGCTTTCTTT. Translation gives CASSPPYRLWSTEAFF.

The chain is built from TRBV7-9 and TRBJ1-5; D is undetermined. This CDR3 contains 14 residues. Trimming shortened V by 0 bases and J by 2 bases, and 5 bases separated the two germline ends. CDR1 SEHNR and CDR2 FQNEAQ come from the germline V gene (reference sequence). The CDR3 spells CASSLATGNQPQHF. CDR3 coding DNA: TGTGCCAGCAGCTTAGCGACTGGCAATCAGCCCCAGCATTTT.

V gene TRBV5-4 combines with J gene TRBJ2-7, with 10 nucleotides matching TRBD2. V trimming: 4 bases; J trimming: 1 base; junction bases outside the gene matches: 8. This CDR3 is built from 16 residues. Germline V gene lookup returns CDR1 SGHNT and CDR2 YYREEE (reference sequence). In DNA form, the CDR3 reads TGTGCCAGCAGCGACTGGACTAGCGGACGTTCCTACGAGCAGTACTTC. This encodes CASSDWTSGRSYEQYF.

This sequence joins TRBV25-1 and TRBJ1-1; 9 bases fit TRBD1. This CDR3 has 15 amino acids. V shed 8 bases, J shed 4 bases, and the junction held 11 bases outside the gene matches. Looked up from germline, CDR1 is MGHDK and CDR2 is SYGVNS. CDR3 DNA: TGTGCCAGCTCCCGGGACAGGGCGGTTAGCACTGAAGCTTTCTTT. This gives the protein CASSRDRAVSTEAFF.

The chain couples TRBV5-1 to TRBJ2-5; D may be TRBD2 (5 bases). V was clipped by 5 bases and J by 10 bases, with 12 bases between them. The CDR3 is 11 amino acids. Germline CDR1 SGHRS, CDR2 YFSETQ. The DNA for the CDR3 is TGCGCCAGCAGGAGTAGCGATGACCAGTACTTC. It yields the protein CASRSSDDQYF.

V is TRBV15 and J is TRBJ1-3; D uncertain. Germline loops: CDR1 LNHNV, CDR2 YYDKDF (reference sequence). Trimming removed 0 bases from V and 0 bases from J, with 6 bases in between. CDR3 length: 15 amino acids. The CDR3 reads CATSRDGNSGNTIYF. CDR3 coding DNA: TGTGCCACCAGCAGAGATGGGAACTCTGGAAACACCATATATTTT.

This chain connects TRBV7-9 to TRBJ2-7; the D gene is possibly TRBD1 (6 bases). This CDR3 has 14 amino acids. The germline V and J ends were trimmed by 4 bases and 2 bases, with 12 bases remaining between them. Germline values: CDR1 SEHNR, CDR2 FQNEAQ (reference sequence). The chain's CDR3 is CASSSGDTPYEQYF. CDR3 DNA sequence: TGTGCCAGCAGCTCTGGGGACACCCCCTACGAGCAGTACTTC. The full variable domain, in which reference TRBV7-9 and TRBJ2-7 provide the parts outside the CDR3, is DTGVSQNPRHKITKRGQNVTFRCDPISEHNRLYWYRQTLGQGPEFLTYFQNEAQLEKSRLLSDRFSAERPKGSFSTLEIQRTEQGDSAMYLCASSSGDTPYEQYFGPGTRLTVT.

The J gene is TRBJ1-1, the V gene TRBV30; D perhaps matches TRBD1 (6 bases). Per germline, CDR1 GTSNPN and CDR2 SVGIG (reference sequence). The CDR3 runs 15 residues. V lost 3 bases to trimming and J lost 11 bases, with 25 bases between them. The CDR3 spells CAWREPQGGLRRAFF. In DNA, the CDR3 is TGTGCCTGGAGGGAACCACAGGGTGGCCTGAGGAGGGCTTTCTTT.

The chain employs TRBV6-5 and TRBJ2-1, with TRBD2 identical over 10 bases. The CDR3 consists of 18 residues. The germline gives CDR1 MNHEY, CDR2 SVGAGI. With 0 bases clipped from V and 2 bases from J, the junction kept 7 bases outside the gene matches. CDR3 nucleotides: TGTGCCAGCAGTTACTCGAGCAGCGGGGGGGCTCCCTACAATGAGCAGTTCTTC. Amino acids: CASSYSSSGGAPYNEQFF.

The chain couples TRBV28 to TRBJ1-2; 11 bases match TRBD1. V was clipped by 7 bases and J by 7 bases; unmatched bases: 5. Looked up from germline, CDR1 is MDHEN and CDR2 is SYDVKM. The CDR3 is 13 amino acids. CDR3 sequence reads: CASKDRGLAGYTF. CDR3 DNA sequence: TGTGCCAGCAAGGACAGGGGGCTGGCTGGCTACACCTTC.

This clonotype was picked up one time. CDR3 residues: CATSTSYEQYF. Written as DNA, the CDR3 is TGTGCCACATCGACCTCCTACGAGCAGTACTTC. This sequence joins TRBV15 and TRBJ2-7; D is unresolved. V was shortened by 9 bases and J by 0 bases, with 6 bases between the two germline ends. CDR3 length equals 11 residues. Per the germline V gene, CDR1 is LNHNV and CDR2 is YYDKDF (reference sequence).